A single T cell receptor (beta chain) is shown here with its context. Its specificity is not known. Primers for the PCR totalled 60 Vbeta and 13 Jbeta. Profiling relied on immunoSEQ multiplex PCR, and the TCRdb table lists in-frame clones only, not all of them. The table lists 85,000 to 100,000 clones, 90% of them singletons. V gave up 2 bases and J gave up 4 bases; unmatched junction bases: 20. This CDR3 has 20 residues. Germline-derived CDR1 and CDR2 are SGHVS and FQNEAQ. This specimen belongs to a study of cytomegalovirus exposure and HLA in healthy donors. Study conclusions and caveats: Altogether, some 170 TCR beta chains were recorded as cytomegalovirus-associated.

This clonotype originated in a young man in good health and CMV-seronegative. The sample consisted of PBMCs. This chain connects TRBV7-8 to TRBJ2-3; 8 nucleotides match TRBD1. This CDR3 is CASSLRSKARRDRLPDTQYF. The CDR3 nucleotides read TGTGCCAGCAGCTTAAGATCGAAAGCAAGGCGGGACAGGCTCCCAGATACGCAGTATTTT.